This T cell receptor beta chain originates from a study of shared clonotypes between healthy human individuals. General study results and limits: Naive subsets usually exceeded memory subsets in estimated richness.

The donor cohort consisted entirely of Caucasian adults residing in Nashville, Tennessee. The investigators split CD4+ cells into a CD45RA+ naive subset and a CD45RA-negative memory subset. The germline V gene has CDR1 SGHDT and CDR2 YYEEEE. The CDR3 is 18 amino acids. The V and J ends lost 1 base and 4 bases respectively, with 21 bases between them. The assay ran at deep level. Clones were sequenced by immunoSEQ multiplex PCR, and TCRdb holds only the in-frame ones, with some missing. The repertoire holds approximately 2,000,000 clones, 80% to 95% seen once, with approximately 0.4% in the top ten. About this clone: Its antigen is undetermined.

Input material: naive CD4+ T cells from PBMCs. Subset reported: CD45RA+ positively selected. The V and J genes are TRBV5-6 and TRBJ2-1; D unclear. This TCR was sampled from a man aged 18 to 29 in good health. Some clones in this sample may be carry-over from other donors' samples. CDR3 sequence (DNA): TGTGCCAGCAGCTTGTTTATTTTTCGCGGAGAAGATTACAATGAGCAGTTCTTC. It specifies CASSLFIFRGEDYNEQFF.